This TCR beta chain was documented in a study of cytomegalovirus exposure and HLA in healthy donors. Overall study context: Of the donors genotyped, approximately 410 in all, about 76% fell in the Caucasian-associated ancestry cluster.

Germline CDR1 and CDR2: SGHRS and YFSETQ. Trimming shortened V by 0 bases and J by 3 bases, and 12 bases separated the two germline ends. The length of the CDR3 is 15 residues. Vbeta (60) and Jbeta (13) primers were used in the PCR. Measured with immunoSEQ multiplex PCR; TCRdb has only the in-frame clones, and not every one. Of about 130,000 clones in the sample, about 77% were seen once. This clone was recorded only once. This rearrangement joins TRBV5-1 to TRBJ1-2; D remains unclear. This receptor was identified in a male donor in good health and CMV-seronegative. Sequencing used PBMCs. CDR3 sequence (DNA): TGCGCCAGCAGCTTGGGAGGTGTGGGTCACTATGGCTACACCTTC. Its translation: CASSLGGVGHYGYTF.